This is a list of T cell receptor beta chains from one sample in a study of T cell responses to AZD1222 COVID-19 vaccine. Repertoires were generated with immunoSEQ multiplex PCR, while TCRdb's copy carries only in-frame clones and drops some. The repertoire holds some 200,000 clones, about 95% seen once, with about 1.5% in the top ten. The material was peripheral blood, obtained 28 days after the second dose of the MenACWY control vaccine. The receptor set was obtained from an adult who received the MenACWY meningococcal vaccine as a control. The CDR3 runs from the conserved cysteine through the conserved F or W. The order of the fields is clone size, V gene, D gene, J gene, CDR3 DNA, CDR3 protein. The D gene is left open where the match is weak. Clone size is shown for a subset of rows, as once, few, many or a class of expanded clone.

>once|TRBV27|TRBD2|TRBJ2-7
TGTGCCAGCAGTTCCGGGACTAGCTGGTACGAGCAGTACTTC
CASSSGTSWYEQYF
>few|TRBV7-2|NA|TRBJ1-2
TGTGCCAGCAGCTCACCAAAAACAGGAGAAGCTAACTATGGCTACACCTTC
CASSSPKTGEANYGYTF
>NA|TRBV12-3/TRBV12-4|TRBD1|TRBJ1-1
TGTGCCAGCAGTTTGCCCGGGACAGGGGAAGCTTTCTTT
CASSLPGTGEAFF
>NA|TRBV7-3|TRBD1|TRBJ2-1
TGTGCCAGCAGCGAAACAGGGGGCAATGAGCAGTTCTTC
CASSETGGNEQFF
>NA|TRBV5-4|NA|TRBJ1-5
TGTGCCAGCAGCCGGGATAGCAATCAGCCCCAGCATTTT
CASSRDSNQPQHF
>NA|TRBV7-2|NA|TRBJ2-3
TGTGCCAGCAGCTTTAGAACCCCACCCGGGTTCTCTAGCACAGATACGCAGTATTTT
CASSFRTPPGFSSTDTQYF
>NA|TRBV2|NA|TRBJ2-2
TGTGCCAGCAGAGGGACGGCAAACACCGGGGAGCTGTTTTTT
CASRGTANTGELFF
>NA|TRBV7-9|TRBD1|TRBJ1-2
TGTGCCAGCAGCTTAGGGCCTACAGGGGGCTATGGCTACACCTTC
CASSLGPTGGYGYTF
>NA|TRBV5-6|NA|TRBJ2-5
TGTGCCAGCAGCTTGTTGCTTCGGCAAGGGGAAGAGACCCAGTACTTC
CASSLLLRQGEETQYF
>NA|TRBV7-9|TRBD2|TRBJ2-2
TGTGCCAGCAGCTTAGCAGCGGGAGGAGGAGGGGCCGGGGAGCTGTTTTTT
CASSLAAGGGGAGELFF
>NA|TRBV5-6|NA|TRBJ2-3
TGTGCCAGCAGCCGGGGGACCGACCACGACGATACGCAGTATTTT
CASSRGTDHDDTQYF
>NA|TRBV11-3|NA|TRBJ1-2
TGTGCCAGCAGACCCCTAAGGCCCGCCGGGAAGACCCTCTATGGCTACACCTTC
CASRPLRPAGKTLYGYTF
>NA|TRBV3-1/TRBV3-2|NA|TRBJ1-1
TGTGCCAGCTCGCGGGACGGCATGAACACTGAAGCTTTCTTT
CASSRDGMNTEAFF
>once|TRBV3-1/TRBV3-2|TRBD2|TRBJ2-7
TGTGCCAGCAGCCAAGCCATGACTAGCTCCGAGCAGTACTTC
CASSQAMTSSEQYF
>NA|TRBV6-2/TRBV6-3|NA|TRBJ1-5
TGTGCCAGCAGTTACACAGGGAATGGCAATCAGCCCCAGCATTTT
CASSYTGNGNQPQHF
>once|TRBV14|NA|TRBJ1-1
TGTGCCAGCAGCCAAAGGCCAGGGAGAGGTCGCACTGAAGCTTTCTTT
CASSQRPGRGRTEAFF
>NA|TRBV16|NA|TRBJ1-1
TGTGCCAGCAGCCAATCGACCGGGAACACTGAAGCTTTCTTT
CASSQSTGNTEAFF
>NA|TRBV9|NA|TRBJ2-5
TGTGCCAGCAGCGTTTCCGGCCAAGAGACCCAGTACTTC
CASSVSGQETQYF
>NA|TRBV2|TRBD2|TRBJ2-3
TGTGCCAGCAGTGAGAAAATACTAGCGGGGGGCAGGAACACAGATACGCAGTATTTT
CASSEKILAGGRNTDTQYF
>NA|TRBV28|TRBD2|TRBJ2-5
TGTGCCAGCAGTCCACTAGCGGGAAGCAAAGAGACCCAGTACTTC
CASSPLAGSKETQYF
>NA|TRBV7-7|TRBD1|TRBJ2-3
TGTGCCAGCAGCTCGGGACAGGGGTCAGATACGCAGTATTTT
CASSSGQGSDTQYF
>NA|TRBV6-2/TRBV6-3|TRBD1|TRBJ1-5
TGTGCCAGCAGTTACGGGACAGACAATCAGCCCCAGCATTTT
CASSYGTDNQPQHF
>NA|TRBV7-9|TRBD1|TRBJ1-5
TGTGCCAGCAGCTCGGACAGGGACGATCAGCCCCAGCATTTT
CASSSDRDDQPQHF
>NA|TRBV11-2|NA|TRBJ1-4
TGTGCCAGCAGTTCACAGCGGGAAGAAAAACTGTTTTTT
CASSSQREEKLFF
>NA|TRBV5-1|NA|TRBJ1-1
TGCGCCAGCAGCTTATCGGTCCTTAACACTGAAGCTTTCTTT
CASSLSVLNTEAFF
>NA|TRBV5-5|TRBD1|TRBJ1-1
TGTGCCAGCAGCCTAGGGACAGGCACTGAAGCTTTCTTT
CASSLGTGTEAFF
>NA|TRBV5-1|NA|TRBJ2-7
TGCGCCAGCAGCTTGCAGGGACTTCACTACGAGCAGTACTTC
CASSLQGLHYEQYF
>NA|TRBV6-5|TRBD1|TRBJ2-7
TGTGCCAGCAGTCAACAGGGGCTTGAGCAGTACTTC
CASSQQGLEQYF
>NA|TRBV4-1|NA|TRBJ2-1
TGCGCCAGCAGCCAAGATTCCCCTCAGCAGTTCTTC
CASSQDSPQQFF
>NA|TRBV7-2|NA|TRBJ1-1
TGTGCCAGCAGCTTAGTAGGCGGGGCCAACACTGAAGCTTTCTTT
CASSLVGGANTEAFF
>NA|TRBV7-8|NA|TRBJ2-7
TGTGCCCCGAGAGATGGAGAGCAGTACTTC
CAPRDGEQYF
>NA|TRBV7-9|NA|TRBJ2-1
TGTGCCAGCAGCGTCTCGGAGACTTCGAACAATGAGCAGTTCTTC
CASSVSETSNNEQFF
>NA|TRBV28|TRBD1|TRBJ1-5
TGTGCCAGCACGGGGGACAGAAATGTCGAAGATAGCAATCAGCCCCAGCATTTT
CASTGDRNVEDSNQPQHF
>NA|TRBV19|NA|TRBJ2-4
TGTGCCAGTAGTATAGTAAGGGGTCAGGGGGGAATCGGAGACATTCAGTACTTC
CASSIVRGQGGIGDIQYF
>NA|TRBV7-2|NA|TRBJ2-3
TGTGCCAGCAGTTCTACATTCTTAGATACGCAGTATTTT
CASSSTFLDTQYF